This T cell receptor (beta chain) originates from a study of T cell repertoires in cytomegalovirus infection. Study at large: Evidence of both CMV infection and a matching HLA type came from public TCR beta signatures.

Study results and caveats: HLA-C-restricted TCR beta clonotypes specific for CMV led the ex vivo response. Identification of carriers of CMV plus the relevant HLA was achieved through cumulative public TCR beta family frequency.

The CDR3 runs to 13 residues. J gave up 1 base and V 6 bases, and 1 base lay outside the gene matches. Per germline, CDR1 ENHRY and CDR2 SYGVKD. TCRdb re-called the reads with MiXCR, one entry per CDR3 protein. This table has 510,000 or so distinct CDR3 sequences, 26% appearing once. To note about this clonotype: The antigen is not known.

Sequences were obtained from PBMCs. The TCR sequence derives from a human donor in good health (CMV status not recorded). Some clones in this sample may be carry-over from other donors' samples. This chain connects TRBV10-3 to TRBJ2-3, with 7 bases that match TRBD2. The CDR3 loop reads CAIRTSGTDTQYF. The CDR3, as DNA: TGTGCCATCAGAACTAGCGGCACAGATACGCAGTATTTT.